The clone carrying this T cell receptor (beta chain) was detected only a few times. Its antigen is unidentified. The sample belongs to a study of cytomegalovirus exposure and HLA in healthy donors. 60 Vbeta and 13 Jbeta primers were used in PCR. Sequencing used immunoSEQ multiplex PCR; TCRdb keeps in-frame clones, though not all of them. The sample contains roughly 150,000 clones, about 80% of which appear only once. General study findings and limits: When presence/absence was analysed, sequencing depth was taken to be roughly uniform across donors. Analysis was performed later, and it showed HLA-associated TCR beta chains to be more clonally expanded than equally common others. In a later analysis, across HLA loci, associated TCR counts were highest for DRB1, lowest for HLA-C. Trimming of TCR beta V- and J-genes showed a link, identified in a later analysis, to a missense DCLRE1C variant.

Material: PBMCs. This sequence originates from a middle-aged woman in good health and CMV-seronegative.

Here the CDR3 DNA reads TGTGCCAGCAGCTTAGGAGGGGACACTGAAGCTTTCTTT. Encoded protein: CASSLGGDTEAFF. This chain uses TRBV5-6 with TRBJ1-1, with a weak D call TRBD1 (5 bases). The CDR3 sequence is 13 residues long. V was pared by 2 bases and J by 3 bases, with 8 bases between. The germline CDR1 and CDR2 sequences are SGHDT and YYEEEE. The full variable domain, with the rest looked up from reference TRBV5-6 and TRBJ1-1, is DAGVTQSPTHLIKTRGQQVTLRCSPKSGHDTVSWYQQALGQGPQFIFQYYEEEERQRGNFPDRFSGHQFPNYSSELNVNALLLGDSALYLCASSLGGDTEAFFGQGTRLTVV.